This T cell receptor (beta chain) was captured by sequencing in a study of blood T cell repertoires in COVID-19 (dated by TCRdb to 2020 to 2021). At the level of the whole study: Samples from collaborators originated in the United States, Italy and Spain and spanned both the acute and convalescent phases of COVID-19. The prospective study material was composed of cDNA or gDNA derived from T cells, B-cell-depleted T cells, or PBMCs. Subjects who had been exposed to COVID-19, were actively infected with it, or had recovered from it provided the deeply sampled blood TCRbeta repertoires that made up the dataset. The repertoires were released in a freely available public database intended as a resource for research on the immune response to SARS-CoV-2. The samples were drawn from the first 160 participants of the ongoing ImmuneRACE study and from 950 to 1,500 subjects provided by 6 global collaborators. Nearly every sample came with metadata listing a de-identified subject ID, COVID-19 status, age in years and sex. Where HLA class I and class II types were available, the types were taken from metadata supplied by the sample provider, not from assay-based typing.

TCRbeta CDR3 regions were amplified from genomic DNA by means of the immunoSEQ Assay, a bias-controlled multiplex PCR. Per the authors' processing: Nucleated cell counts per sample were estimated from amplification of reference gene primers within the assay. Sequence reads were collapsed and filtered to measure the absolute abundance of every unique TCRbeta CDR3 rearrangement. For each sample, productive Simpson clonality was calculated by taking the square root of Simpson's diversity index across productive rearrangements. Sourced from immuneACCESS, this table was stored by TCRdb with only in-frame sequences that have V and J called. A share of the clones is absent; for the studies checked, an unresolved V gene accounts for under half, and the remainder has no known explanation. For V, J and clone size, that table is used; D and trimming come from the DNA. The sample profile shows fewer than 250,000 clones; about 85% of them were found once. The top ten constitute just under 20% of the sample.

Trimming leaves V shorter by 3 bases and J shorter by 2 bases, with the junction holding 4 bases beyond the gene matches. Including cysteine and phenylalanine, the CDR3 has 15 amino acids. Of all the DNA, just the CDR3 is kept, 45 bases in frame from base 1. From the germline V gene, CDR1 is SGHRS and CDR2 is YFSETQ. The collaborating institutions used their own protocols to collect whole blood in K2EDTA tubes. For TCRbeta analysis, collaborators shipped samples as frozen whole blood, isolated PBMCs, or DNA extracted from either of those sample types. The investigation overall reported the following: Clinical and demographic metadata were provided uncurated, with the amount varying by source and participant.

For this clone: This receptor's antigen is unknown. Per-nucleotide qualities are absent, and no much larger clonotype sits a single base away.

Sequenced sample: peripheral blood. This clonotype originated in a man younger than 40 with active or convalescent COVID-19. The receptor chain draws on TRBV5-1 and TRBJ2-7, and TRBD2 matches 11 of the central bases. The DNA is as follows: TGCGCCAGCAGCTCTCTAGCGGGAGGCCCCTACGAGCAGTACTTC. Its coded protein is CASSSLAGGPYEQYF.